The clone carrying this TCR beta chain was recorded once. The target antigen is unknown. The CDR3 loop spans 14 amino acids. Germline lookup yields CDR1 SGHTA and CDR2 FQGTGA. V gave up 3 bases and J gave up 1 base, with 9 bases separating them. The data were produced by immunoSEQ multiplex PCR, yet TCRdb's version contains in-frame clones alone and is incomplete. The sample includes around 140,000 clones, 70% to 90% of them seen just once. This sample stems from a study of T cells in localized non-small cell lung cancer. Study-wide results and limits: Uninvolved adjacent lung had more T cell clonality than any other tissue, topping tumor.

The sequencing here drew on peripheral blood, taken before any cancer treatment. This receptor was identified in a female donor older than 55 with stage I lung adenocarcinoma. The chain has TRBV7-3 and TRBJ2-5, with a possible D match to TRBD2 (5 bases). The CDR3 DNA reads as TGTGCCAGCAGCTTTGGAGGTAGCCAAGAGACCCAGTACTTC. This sequence encodes CASSFGGSQETQYF.